The entry that follows covers one TCR beta chain sequence. Participants, about 18 to 100 years old, spanned 24 US areas. Trimming cost V 3 bases and J 5 bases; bases outside gene matches: 8. The CDR3 sequence is 15 residues long. Germline CDR1 reads SGHRS; CDR2 reads YFSETQ. Measured with immunoSEQ multiplex PCR; TCRdb has only the in-frame clones, and not every one. Of 200,000 to 250,000 clones in the sample, roughly four fifths were seen once. The sample belongs to a study of blood T cell repertoires in COVID-19. This sequence joins TRBV5-1 and TRBJ2-1; 7 bases align to TRBD1. Sample: PBMCs or T cells enriched from blood (not recorded which). This sequence originates from a man in his sixties who had recovered from COVID-19. The CDR3 nucleotides are TGCGCCAGCAGCTACGGGACAGAAGGGAACAATGAGCAGTTCTTC. Translation: CASSYGTEGNNEQFF.